These 9 T cell receptor beta chains share one sample of origin, sequenced in a study of T cell changes during pregnancy in multiple sclerosis. Some clones are missing from TCRdb's copy, which holds only in-frame ones; the method was immunoSEQ multiplex PCR. The data contain 100,000 or so clones, 90% to 95% of them singletons. Material: peripheral blood, obtained before pregnancy. The receptor source for this set is a female donor with multiple sclerosis, enrolled in a pregnancy study.

The chain has TRBV5-1 and TRBJ2-4, with no clear D. Germline V CDR1 and CDR2: SGHRS, YFSETQ. The ends were cut back, 0 bases at V and 0 bases at J, with 7 bases in the middle. The CDR3 extends over 15 amino acids. The CDR3 loop is CASSLEPLAKNIQYF. The CDR3 nucleotides are TGCGCCAGCAGCTTGGAGCCCCTAGCCAAAAACATTCAGTACTTC.

J is TRBJ2-7 and V is TRBV27; TRBD2 might be the D (6 bases). Germline V gene data show CDR1 as MNHEY and CDR2 as SMNVEV (reference sequence). Trimming shortened V by 1 base and J by 1 base, and 11 bases separated the two germline ends. The CDR3 runs 15 residues. As DNA, the CDR3 is TGTGCCAGCAGTTTATACGGGAGTCGTTCCTACGAGCAGTACTTC. Its translation is CASSLYGSRSYEQYF.

This chain uses TRBV12-1 with TRBJ2-7; whether TRBD1, the table's D call, matches the DNA was not checked. TRBV12-1 is deemed a pseudogene. The CDR3 has 15 amino acids. CDR3 DNA sequence: TGTGCCAGCAGCTTTGGGACAGACCAGGCCTACGAGCAGTACTTC. It yields the protein CASSFGTDQAYEQYF.

The chain is built from TRBV29-1 and TRBJ2-3; 8 bases fit TRBD1. With 6 bases clipped from V and 3 bases from J, the junction kept 17 bases outside the gene matches. Germline V lookup: CDR1 SQVTM, CDR2 ANQGSEA. The CDR3 contains 17 residues. CDR3 sequence (DNA): TGCAGCGTCTCGAACCCACCCGGACAGGGTCTGACAGATACGCAGTATTTT. Protein: CSVSNPPGQGLTDTQYF.

The chain employs TRBV27 and TRBJ1-5, with D perhaps matching TRBD1 (5 bases). The CDR3 loop spans 12 amino acids. The ends were cut back, 2 bases at V and 9 bases at J, with 8 bases in the middle. Germline CDR1 reads MNHEY; CDR2 reads SMNVEV (reference sequence). The CDR3 DNA is TGTGCCAGCAGTTTAAACAGGAGGCCCCAGCATTTT. Translating it yields CASSLNRRPQHF.

The CDR3 DNA follows: TGTGCCAGCAGCTCAGATTGGACAGGGAACGAGCAGTACTTC. Its translation is CASSSDWTGNEQYF. This chain links TRBV11-2 with TRBJ2-7, with TRBD1 matching 8 bases. The V gene's germline CDR1 is SGHAT and CDR2 FQNNGV. V gave up 4 bases and J gave up 5 bases; unmatched junction bases: 7. CDR3 length: 14 amino acids.

This chain uses TRBV5-6 with TRBJ2-5; TRBD2 might be the D (6 bases). This CDR3 is built from 12 residues. V was pared by 1 base and J by 10 bases, with 11 bases between. The germline V gene has CDR1 SGHDT and CDR2 YYEEEE. The CDR3 reads CASSLSEGFQYF. As DNA, the CDR3 is TGTGCCAGCAGCTTGTCGGAGGGCTTCCAGTACTTC.

The rearrangement links TRBV7-7 to TRBJ2-2; 15 bases line up with TRBD2. The CDR3 sequence is 18 residues long. Germline V gene lookup returns CDR1 SSHAT and CDR2 FNYEAQ (reference sequence). With V trimmed by 5 bases and J by 4 bases, 8 bases remained unmatched. The CDR3 DNA sequence: TGTGCCAGCAGCCGGACTAGCGGGAGGGCCAGGGGCACCGGGGAGCTGTTTTTT. Translated: CASSRTSGRARGTGELFF.

V is TRBV18 and J is TRBJ2-1, with 10 bases fitting TRBD2. V was pared by 5 bases and J by 2 bases, with 3 bases of the junction left unmatched. Germline-derived CDR1 and CDR2 are KGHSH and LQKENI. CDR3 size: 15 residues. CDR3 in DNA: TGTGCCAGCTCATCGGGACTAGCGACCTACAATGAGCAGTTCTTC. Amino acid sequence: CASSSGLATYNEQFF.